This T cell receptor (beta chain) comes out of a study of T cell clonotyping in hematopoietic cell transplantation. TCRdb's table, derived via immunoSEQ multiplex PCR, lists solely in-frame clones and lacks some. Among about 1,900 clones listed, about 90% were seen once. Notes on this clone: The antigen is undetermined.

This CDR3 contains 13 residues. Germline lookup yields CDR1 SGDLS and CDR2 YYNGEE. V lost 7 bases, J lost 5 bases, and 13 bases lay in between. General observations from the study: Broader posttransplant TCR repertoire diversity was predicted by graft donor and pretransplant recipient Inverse Simpson Index values.

This sample comprised PBMCs, obtained at the time of graft-versus-host disease after allogeneic stem cell transplant. The chain couples TRBV9 to TRBJ2-1; D call uncertain. The receptor was derived from a male patient in his late teens or twenties who had an allogeneic stem cell transplant from a related donor, so the T cells may come from the graft donor. Some clones in this sample may be carry-over from other donors' samples. The CDR3 coding sequence is TGTGCCAGCTCGTACTCGGGTGACAATGAGCAGTTCTTC. Translating it yields CASSYSGDNEQFF.